The table lists the clone carrying this T cell receptor delta chain with a few counts. One base separates it from a far larger clone, so it is likely a read error. Other DNA variants within this sample encode the same CDR3. Germline V CDR1 and CDR2: GEAIGNYY, EKD. This CDR3 has 20 residues. This specimen belongs to a study of gamma-delta T cells after stem cell transplantation. TCRdb redid the clone calls on the RT-PCR reads with CATT. The top ten hold less than 45% of the sample, which has some 2,900 delta-chain clones, around 1.5% seen once. The TCR originated in a human donor. It is not recorded whose cells these are; they may come from a transplant donor. Sequencing was performed on gamma-delta T cells. V and J are TRDV2 and TRDJ3, with 10 bases lining up with TRDD3. CDR3 DNA: TGTGCCTGTGACACCGGCGGTGGGGGATACCATCCCTGGGACACCCGACAGATGTTCTTC. Translated, it gives CACDTGGGGYHPWDTRQMFF.